The clone carrying this TCR beta chain was picked up one time. The antigen is not known. This entry belongs to a study of shared clonotypes between healthy human individuals. Whole-study results and caveats: Compared with memory subsets, naive subsets generally had larger estimated richness.

This CDR3 is 18 amino acids long. V trimming: 0 bases; J trimming: 2 bases; junction bases outside the gene matches: 15. Germline lookup yields CDR1 GTSNPN and CDR2 SVGIG (reference sequence). The data were produced by immunoSEQ multiplex PCR, yet TCRdb's version contains in-frame clones alone and is incomplete. Here the sample spans fewer than 850,000 clones, just over 95% being singletons. Terminally differentiated effector memory CD45RA+ cells were excluded by CCR7 positive selection of CD45RO-negative cells. The receptor was isolated from a man aged 30 to 45 in good health. The rearrangement joins TRBV30 to TRBJ2-7, with 8 bases aligning to TRBD2. The sequenced material came from naive CD8+ T cells sorted from blood. The CDR3 here is CAWSVRMEGSGIAYEQYF. The CDR3 DNA reads as TGTGCCTGGAGTGTCCGTATGGAAGGTAGCGGGATCGCCTACGAGCAGTACTTC.